Listed below are T cell receptor beta chains from one sample, sequenced in a study of T cells in Graves' hyperthyroidism and ophthalmopathy. TCRdb passed the multiplex PCR reads through MiXCR, listing each CDR3 protein once. This repertoire shows about 59,000 distinct CDR3 sequences, roughly 50% found once; its top ten account for approximately 3.3%. The sequenced sample was blood. The receptor source for this set is an older woman with Graves' ophthalmopathy. Both conserved end residues are part of each CDR3. Fields, in order: V gene, J gene, D gene, clone size, CDR3 protein, CDR3 DNA. D genes are given only for firm matches. The size entry is marked missing in some rows and otherwise reads once, few, many or a size class.

v_gene: TRBV9
j_gene: TRBJ2-7
d_gene: TRBD1
abundance: -
CDR3aa: CASRDRAYEQYF
CDR3nt: TGTGCCAGCAGAGACAGGGCCTACGAGCAGTACTTC

v_gene: TRBV28
j_gene: TRBJ1-1
d_gene: -
abundance: -
CDR3aa: CASSSREAVNTEAFF
CDR3nt: TGTGCCAGCAGTTCGCGGGAGGCGGTGAACACTGAAGCTTTCTTT

v_gene: TRBV5-1
j_gene: TRBJ1-6
d_gene: -
abundance: -
CDR3aa: CASSRTSGTPLHF
CDR3nt: TGCGCCAGCAGCAGGACTAGCGGGACACCCCTCCACTTT

v_gene: TRBV11-3
j_gene: TRBJ1-6
d_gene: TRBD1
abundance: once
CDR3aa: CASSSRDRGYNSPLHF
CDR3nt: TGTGCCAGCAGCTCCCGGGACAGGGGTTATAATTCACCCCTCCACTTT

v_gene: TRBV11-2
j_gene: TRBJ1-1
d_gene: -
abundance: -
CDR3aa: CASSLEASPPGTVNTEAFF
CDR3nt: TGTGCCAGCAGCTTAGAGGCTTCGCCACCAGGGACGGTGAACACTGAAGCTTTCTTT

v_gene: TRBV11-2
j_gene: TRBJ2-3
d_gene: TRBD2
abundance: few
CDR3aa: CASSPPPAGGPDTQYF
CDR3nt: TGTGCCAGCAGCCCTCCCCCAGCGGGAGGGCCAGATACGCAGTATTTT

v_gene: TRBV20-1
j_gene: TRBJ2-3
d_gene: TRBD2
abundance: few
CDR3aa: CSAAGTSGSQQDTQYF
CDR3nt: TGCAGTGCTGCCGGGACTAGCGGGAGTCAGCAAGATACGCAGTATTTT

v_gene: TRBV9
j_gene: TRBJ1-1
d_gene: -
abundance: -
CDR3aa: CASSPRDIYTEAFF
CDR3nt: TGTGCCAGCAGCCCCCGGGACATATACACTGAAGCTTTCTTT

v_gene: TRBV20-1
j_gene: TRBJ2-5
d_gene: -
abundance: -
CDR3aa: CSARRGAGRQETQYF
CDR3nt: TGCAGTGCGCGGAGGGGGGCCGGGAGGCAAGAGACCCAGTACTTC

v_gene: TRBV6-4
j_gene: TRBJ2-2
d_gene: -
abundance: -
CDR3aa: CASSDGGRSTGELFF
CDR3nt: TGTGCCAGCAGTGACGGGGGACGGTCTACCGGGGAGCTGTTTTTT

v_gene: TRBV30
j_gene: TRBJ1-3
d_gene: -
abundance: many
CDR3aa: CAWTNSGNTIYF
CDR3nt: TGTGCCTGGACAAACTCTGGAAACACCATATATTTT

v_gene: TRBV12-3/TRBV12-4
j_gene: TRBJ2-2
d_gene: -
abundance: many
CDR3aa: CASTPLVIEGPGELFF
CDR3nt: TGTGCCAGCACCCCATTAGTCATCGAGGGCCCCGGGGAGCTGTTTTTT

v_gene: TRBV9
j_gene: TRBJ1-3
d_gene: -
abundance: -
CDR3aa: CASSVAPGLDGNTIYF
CDR3nt: TGTGCCAGCAGCGTAGCCCCAGGGCTGGACGGAAACACCATATATTTT

v_gene: TRBV11-1
j_gene: TRBJ2-3
d_gene: -
abundance: -
CDR3aa: CASSLAWRQAPGASTDTQYF
CDR3nt: TGTGCCAGCAGCTTAGCGTGGCGACAGGCCCCAGGGGCAAGCACAGATACGCAGTATTTT

v_gene: TRBV12-3/TRBV12-4
j_gene: TRBJ1-4
d_gene: -
abundance: many
CDR3aa: CASSRPPGRGEKLFF
CDR3nt: TGTGCCAGCAGTCGCCCCCCTGGACGGGGTGAAAAACTGTTTTTT

v_gene: TRBV6-6
j_gene: TRBJ1-1
d_gene: -
abundance: many
CDR3aa: CASSYGGNTEAFF
CDR3nt: TGTGCCAGCAGTTACGGGGGAAACACTGAAGCTTTCTTT

v_gene: TRBV20-1
j_gene: TRBJ1-5
d_gene: -
abundance: -
CDR3aa: CSARGTGWGWQPQHF
CDR3nt: TGCAGTGCTAGAGGCACAGGGTGGGGGTGGCAGCCCCAGCATTTT

v_gene: TRBV7-3
j_gene: TRBJ1-4
d_gene: -
abundance: -
CDR3aa: CASSFSRGGEKLFF
CDR3nt: TGTGCCAGCAGCTTTAGCAGGGGTGGTGAAAAACTGTTTTTT

v_gene: TRBV5-1
j_gene: TRBJ2-1
d_gene: -
abundance: -
CDR3aa: CASSLAKGYNEQFF
CDR3nt: TGCGCCAGCAGCTTGGCCAAGGGCTACAATGAGCAGTTCTTC

v_gene: TRBV7-2
j_gene: TRBJ1-1
d_gene: TRBD1
abundance: -
CDR3aa: CASSLEGGTGAEGAEAFF
CDR3nt: TGTGCCAGCAGCTTAGAGGGAGGGACAGGGGCCGAGGGCGCTGAAGCTTTCTTT

v_gene: TRBV7-2
j_gene: TRBJ2-1
d_gene: -
abundance: many
CDR3aa: CASSLASAPQFF
CDR3nt: TGTGCCAGCAGCTTAGCGAGCGCACCACAGTTCTTC

v_gene: TRBV6-4
j_gene: TRBJ2-1
d_gene: -
abundance: once
CDR3aa: CASRPSGNPYNEQFF
CDR3nt: TGTGCCAGCAGGCCCAGCGGTAACCCCTACAATGAGCAGTTCTTC

v_gene: TRBV7-3
j_gene: TRBJ2-7
d_gene: -
abundance: -
CDR3aa: CASRTGGEGSYEQYF
CDR3nt: TGTGCCAGCAGGACAGGAGGGGAGGGGTCCTACGAGCAGTACTTC

v_gene: TRBV5-1
j_gene: TRBJ2-5
d_gene: TRBD1
abundance: many
CDR3aa: CASSQGAGVLETQYF
CDR3nt: TGCGCCAGCAGCCAGGGGGCAGGGGTGTTGGAGACCCAGTACTTC

v_gene: TRBV5-1
j_gene: TRBJ2-1
d_gene: TRBD2
abundance: many
CDR3aa: CASSVLAGGGNEQFF
CDR3nt: TGCGCCAGCAGCGTATTAGCGGGAGGAGGTAATGAGCAGTTCTTC

v_gene: TRBV12-3/TRBV12-4
j_gene: TRBJ1-4
d_gene: -
abundance: many
CDR3aa: CASSFAPPRAEKLFF
CDR3nt: TGTGCCAGCAGTTTCGCTCCACCTCGGGCGGAAAAACTGTTTTTT

v_gene: TRBV20-1
j_gene: TRBJ2-3
d_gene: -
abundance: medium-sized
CDR3aa: CSAREGFARTDTQYF
CDR3nt: TGCAGTGCTAGAGAAGGGTTCGCCAGGACAGATACGCAGTATTTT

v_gene: TRBV2
j_gene: TRBJ1-1
d_gene: -
abundance: medium-sized
CDR3aa: CASRSRDTEAFF
CDR3nt: TGTGCCAGCAGGAGTAGGGACACTGAAGCTTTCTTT

v_gene: TRBV20-1
j_gene: TRBJ2-3
d_gene: -
abundance: many
CDR3aa: CSGDDADTQYF
CDR3nt: TGCAGCGGGGATGATGCAGATACGCAGTATTTT

v_gene: TRBV28
j_gene: TRBJ2-4
d_gene: TRBD1
abundance: -
CDR3aa: CASSFPRTGTKNIQYF
CDR3nt: TGTGCCAGCAGTTTCCCCCGGACAGGGACCAAAAACATTCAGTACTTC

v_gene: TRBV7-9
j_gene: TRBJ1-5
d_gene: -
abundance: many
CDR3aa: CASSLSTGTSNQPQHF
CDR3nt: TGTGCCAGCAGCCTATCGACAGGTACGAGCAATCAGCCCCAGCATTTT

v_gene: TRBV24-1
j_gene: TRBJ2-1
d_gene: -
abundance: once
CDR3aa: CATSDWGGPHNEQFF
CDR3nt: TGTGCCACCAGTGATTGGGGGGGGCCCCACAATGAGCAGTTCTTC

v_gene: TRBV7-2
j_gene: TRBJ2-7
d_gene: -
abundance: -
CDR3aa: CASSPDNLGGGYEQYF
CDR3nt: TGTGCCAGCAGCCCGGACAATCTGGGGGGTGGCTACGAGCAGTACTTC

v_gene: TRBV5-1
j_gene: TRBJ2-1
d_gene: TRBD1
abundance: many
CDR3aa: CASSAGQGALSEQFF
CDR3nt: TGCGCCAGCAGCGCGGGACAGGGGGCGCTCAGTGAGCAGTTCTTC

v_gene: TRBV2
j_gene: TRBJ2-2
d_gene: TRBD1
abundance: many
CDR3aa: CASRDRGQGTGELFF
CDR3nt: TGTGCCAGCAGGGACAGGGGGCAGGGGACCGGGGAGCTGTTTTTT

v_gene: TRBV4-1
j_gene: TRBJ2-3
d_gene: TRBD1
abundance: many
CDR3aa: CASSFRGQGATDTQYF
CDR3nt: TGCGCCAGCAGCTTTCGGGGACAGGGGGCCACAGATACGCAGTATTTT

v_gene: TRBV12-3/TRBV12-4
j_gene: TRBJ2-3
d_gene: TRBD1
abundance: many
CDR3aa: CASSPPGQGSTDTQYF
CDR3nt: TGTGCCAGCAGCCCCCCGGGACAGGGTAGCACAGATACGCAGTATTTT

v_gene: TRBV29-1
j_gene: TRBJ2-5
d_gene: TRBD2
abundance: many
CDR3aa: CSVASGGDGHQETQYF
CDR3nt: TGCAGCGTTGCTAGCGGGGGAGACGGCCATCAAGAGACCCAGTACTTC

v_gene: TRBV27
j_gene: TRBJ2-1
d_gene: TRBD1
abundance: many
CDR3aa: CASSSGTAANEQFF
CDR3nt: TGTGCCAGCAGTTCCGGGACAGCCGCGAATGAGCAGTTCTTC

v_gene: TRBV30
j_gene: TRBJ1-5
d_gene: TRBD1
abundance: -
CDR3aa: CAWRAGTGSINQPQHF
CDR3nt: TGTGCCTGGAGGGCCGGGACAGGGAGTATCAATCAGCCCCAGCATTTT

v_gene: TRBV3-1
j_gene: TRBJ2-5
d_gene: -
abundance: many
CDR3aa: CASSQDGGPSLQETQYF
CDR3nt: TGTGCCAGCAGCCAAGATGGAGGCCCAAGCCTACAAGAGACCCAGTACTTC

v_gene: TRBV20-1
j_gene: TRBJ2-7
d_gene: TRBD1
abundance: -
CDR3aa: CSVLGQWVYEQYF
CDR3nt: TGCAGTGTCTTGGGACAGTGGGTATACGAGCAGTACTTC

v_gene: TRBV20-1
j_gene: TRBJ1-5
d_gene: -
abundance: few
CDR3aa: CSARDGTSETQHF
CDR3nt: TGCAGTGCTAGAGACGGGACTAGCGAGACCCAGCATTTT

v_gene: TRBV29-1
j_gene: TRBJ2-1
d_gene: TRBD2
abundance: -
CDR3aa: CSVEGREVSYNEQFF
CDR3nt: TGCAGCGTTGAGGGGCGGGAGGTCTCCTACAATGAGCAGTTCTTC

v_gene: TRBV5-1
j_gene: TRBJ1-2
d_gene: -
abundance: -
CDR3aa: CASSNNYGYTF
CDR3nt: TGCGCCAGCAGCAATAACTATGGCTACACCTTC

v_gene: TRBV6-4
j_gene: TRBJ2-1
d_gene: -
abundance: -
CDR3aa: CANSETAERDNEQFF
CDR3nt: TGTGCCAACAGCGAGACCGCCGAGAGAGACAATGAGCAGTTCTTC

v_gene: TRBV5-1
j_gene: TRBJ2-2
d_gene: TRBD1
abundance: many
CDR3aa: CASSLAGQGNTGELFF
CDR3nt: TGCGCCAGCAGCTTGGCGGGACAGGGGAACACCGGGGAGCTGTTTTTT

v_gene: TRBV5-5
j_gene: TRBJ2-2
d_gene: -
abundance: many
CDR3aa: CASSGQTSNTGELFF
CDR3nt: TGTGCCAGCAGCGGGCAGACTTCGAACACCGGGGAGCTGTTTTTT

v_gene: TRBV24-1
j_gene: TRBJ2-2
d_gene: -
abundance: -
CDR3aa: CATSDFQPGELFF
CDR3nt: TGTGCCACCAGTGATTTCCAGCCCGGGGAGCTGTTTTTT

v_gene: TRBV15
j_gene: TRBJ1-6
d_gene: -
abundance: medium-sized
CDR3aa: CATSRANSPLHF
CDR3nt: TGTGCCACCAGCAGAGCAAATTCACCCCTCCACTTT

v_gene: TRBV20-1
j_gene: TRBJ1-5
d_gene: -
abundance: -
CDR3aa: CSASSGAGRDTQHF
CDR3nt: TGCAGTGCTAGCTCTGGAGCGGGGAGGGATACGCAGCATTTT

v_gene: TRBV19
j_gene: TRBJ1-2
d_gene: TRBD1
abundance: -
CDR3aa: CASSLGQRYTF
CDR3nt: TGTGCCAGTAGTTTGGGACAGCGCTACACCTTC

v_gene: TRBV6-4
j_gene: TRBJ1-1
d_gene: -
abundance: -
CDR3aa: CASSESGENTDALF
CDR3nt: TGTGCCAGCAGTGAGTCCGGGGAGAACACTGATGCTCTCTTT

v_gene: TRBV27
j_gene: TRBJ1-4
d_gene: -
abundance: many
CDR3aa: CASTALDEKLFF
CDR3nt: TGTGCCAGCACCGCGTTAGATGAAAAACTGTTTTTT

v_gene: TRBV20-1
j_gene: TRBJ1-2
d_gene: -
abundance: many
CDR3aa: CSARDPPARYGYTF
CDR3nt: TGCAGTGCTAGAGATCCTCCGGCGCGGTATGGCTACACCTTC

v_gene: TRBV6-6
j_gene: TRBJ2-7
d_gene: TRBD2
abundance: many
CDR3aa: CASGRKGGYEQYF
CDR3nt: TGTGCCAGCGGCCGAAAGGGAGGGTACGAGCAGTACTTC

v_gene: TRBV19
j_gene: TRBJ2-3
d_gene: -
abundance: many
CDR3aa: CASIDGVTDTQYF
CDR3nt: TGTGCCAGTATCGACGGGGTCACAGATACGCAGTATTTT